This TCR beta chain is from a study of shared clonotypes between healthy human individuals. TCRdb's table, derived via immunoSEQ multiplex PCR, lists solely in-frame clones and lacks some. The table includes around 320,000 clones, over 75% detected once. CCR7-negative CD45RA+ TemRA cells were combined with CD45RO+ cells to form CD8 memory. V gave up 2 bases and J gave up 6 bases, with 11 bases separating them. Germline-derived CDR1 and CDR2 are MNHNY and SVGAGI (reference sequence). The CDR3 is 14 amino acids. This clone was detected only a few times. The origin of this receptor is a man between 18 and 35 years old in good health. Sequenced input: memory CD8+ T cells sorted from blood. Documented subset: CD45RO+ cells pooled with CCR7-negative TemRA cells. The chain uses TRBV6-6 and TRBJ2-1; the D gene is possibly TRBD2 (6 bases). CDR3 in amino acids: CASSYGLYSNEQFF. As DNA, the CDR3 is TGTGCCAGCAGTTACGGACTATACAGCAATGAGCAGTTCTTC.